This TCR beta chain was identified in a study of blood T cell repertoires in COVID-19 (dated by TCRdb to 2020 to 2022). Context from the whole study: For ImmuneRACE Cohort 3, a participant was defined as recovered based on two consecutive negative NP/OP PCR tests, clearance by a healthcare professional, or resolution of symptoms. The collaborator samples originated in the United States, Italy and Spain and spanned the acute and convalescent phases of COVID-19. Deeply sampled blood TCRbeta repertoires from subjects exposed to, actively infected with, or recovered from COVID-19 were included in the dataset. Where available, HLA class I and class II types were taken from metadata supplied by the sample provider and were not determined by assay-based typing. The material from the prospective study consisted of cDNA or gDNA derived from T cells, B-cell-depleted T cells, or PBMCs. Nearly every sample came with metadata listing a de-identified subject ID, COVID-19 status, age in years and sex. The samples were drawn from two sources: the first 160 participants of the ongoing ImmuneRACE study, and over 950 subjects contributed by 6 global collaborators. The repertoires were released in a freely available public database intended as a resource for research on the immune response to SARS-CoV-2.

As concerns this clone: Its binding antigen is unknown. Base quality data are lacking; no much larger clone is found one base away.

Beyond this particular receptor, the publication reports: The amount of clinical and demographic metadata varied by source and participant and was provided uncurated.

Trimming removed 5 bases from V and 3 bases from J, leaving 10 bases between the germline ends. CDR1 and CDR2 are drawn from the germline V gene (reference sequence): SEHNR, FQNEAQ. From its cysteine to its phenylalanine, the CDR3 spans 13 amino acids. Only the CDR3 portion is preserved as DNA: 39 bases, with reading frame beginning at the first base. TCRbeta CDR3 regions were amplified from genomic DNA using the immunoSEQ Assay, a bias-controlled multiplex PCR. The study's own analysis went as follows. The number of nucleated cells in each sample was estimated from the amplification of reference gene primers within the assay. To quantify the absolute abundance of each unique TCRbeta CDR3 rearrangement, sequence reads were collapsed and filtered. Productive Simpson clonality was computed per sample as the square root of Simpson's diversity index over productive rearrangements. TCRdb stores this immuneACCESS table with in-frame sequences only. Part of the clones is absent; in the studies checked, under half of the shortfall reflects unresolved V genes, and no reason is known for the rest. V, J and clone size are those of that table, while D and trimming were read from the DNA. Across this sample there are a few hundred thousand clones, with 80% to 90% seen only once. In total, the top ten clones hold 1.5% to 2% of the sample.

Enrolling through a virtual design, the prospective study's participants ranged in age from roughly 18 to 90 years and lived across some 22 United States geographic areas. In the prospective study, cohorts were assigned on the basis of participant-reported clinical history obtained from a screening survey and a study questionnaire. In the prospective study, mobile phlebotomists collected whole blood, serum and a nasopharyngeal or oropharyngeal swab from each participant. Over a roughly 2-month period, participants in the prospective study had the option of providing additional blood draws and questionnaires. Before DNA extraction, prospective study blood samples were shipped either frozen or at room temperature.

This chain joins TRBV7-9 to TRBJ2-5; TRBD1 is a weak D gene call, 5 bases matching. The receptor comes from a man aged 40-49 years in a cohort exposed to, infected with or recovered from COVID-19 (not recorded which). The sequenced sample was PBMCs or T cells enriched from blood (not recorded which). CDR3 region: CASSKTGEETQYF. In nucleotide form, the sequence is TGTGCCAGCAGCAAAACAGGAGAAGAGACCCAGTACTTC.